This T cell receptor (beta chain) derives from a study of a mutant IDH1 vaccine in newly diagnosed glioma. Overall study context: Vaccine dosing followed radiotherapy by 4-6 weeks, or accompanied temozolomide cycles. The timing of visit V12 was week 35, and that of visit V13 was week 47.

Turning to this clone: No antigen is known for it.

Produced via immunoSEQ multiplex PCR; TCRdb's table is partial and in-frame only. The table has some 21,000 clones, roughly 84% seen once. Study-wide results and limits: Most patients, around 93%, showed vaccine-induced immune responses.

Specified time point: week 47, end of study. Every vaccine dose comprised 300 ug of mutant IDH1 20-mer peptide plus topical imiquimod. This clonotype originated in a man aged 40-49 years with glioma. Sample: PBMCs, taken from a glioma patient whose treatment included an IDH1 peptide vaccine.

CDR3: CASSPQQGIAKNIQYF. CDR3 DNA sequence: TGTGCCAGCAGCCCGCAACAGGGTATAGCCAAAAACATTCAGTACTTC. The chain combines TRBV14 with TRBJ2-4; D perhaps matches TRBD1 (6 bases). Germline CDR1 SGHDN, CDR2 FVKESK. The CDR3 is made up of 16 amino acids. Between the trimmed V and J ends, which lost 4 bases and 0 bases, there was a span of 13 bases. Based on the CDR3 plus reference TRBV14 and TRBJ2-4, the full variable domain is EAGVTQFPSHSVIEKGQTVTLRCDPISGHDNLYWYRRVMGKEIKFLLHFVKESKQDESGMPNNRFLAERTGGTYSTLKVQPAELEDSGVYFCASSPQQGIAKNIQYFGAGTRLSVL.